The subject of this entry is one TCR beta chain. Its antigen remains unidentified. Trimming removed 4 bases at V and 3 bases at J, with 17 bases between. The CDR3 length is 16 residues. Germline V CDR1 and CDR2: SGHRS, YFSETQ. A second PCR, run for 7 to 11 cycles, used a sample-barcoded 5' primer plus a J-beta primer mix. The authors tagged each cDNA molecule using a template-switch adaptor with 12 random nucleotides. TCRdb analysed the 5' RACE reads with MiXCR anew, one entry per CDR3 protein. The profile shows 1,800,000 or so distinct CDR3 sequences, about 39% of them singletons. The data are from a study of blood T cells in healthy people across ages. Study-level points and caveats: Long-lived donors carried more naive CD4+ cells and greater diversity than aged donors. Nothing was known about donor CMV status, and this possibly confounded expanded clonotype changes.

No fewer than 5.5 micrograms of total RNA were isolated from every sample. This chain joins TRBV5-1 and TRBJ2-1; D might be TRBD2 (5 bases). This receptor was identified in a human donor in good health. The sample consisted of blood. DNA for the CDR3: TGCGCCAGCAGCAGAGGAGGACTCTACGACTACAATGAGCAGTTCTTC. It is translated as CASSRGGLYDYNEQFF.